This TCR beta chain was sequenced in a study of Ad26.COV2.S vaccination and SARS-CoV-2 variants. Treatment described: roughly 20 received Ad26.COV2.S at low or high dose, single or two shots; several received placebo; per-sample allocation not given. Vaccine and placebo recipients were sampled on day 63 after the first injection. The germline V gene encodes CDR1 LGHDT and CDR2 YNNKEL (reference sequence). This CDR3 has 15 residues. V dropped 0 bases and J dropped 2 bases, with 11 bases sitting between them. Assay used: immunoSEQ multiplex PCR; TCRdb lists only in-frame clones, some missing. This sample has about 240,000 clones; approximately 90% occur once, and the top ten carry about 10%. A note on this clone: The antigen remains unidentified.

The study's findings and limits: Substantial breadth was reported for post-vaccination spike-specific CD8+ and CD4+ T cells. Vaccinees and placebo recipients showed similar non-spike TCR breadth.

The gene calls are TRBV3-1 (or the pseudogene TRBV3-2) and TRBJ2-7; unclear D gene. The input for sequencing was peripheral blood, taken in a trial of Ad26.COV2.S vaccine versus placebo. This TCR came from a person aged 18-60 years who received the Ad26.COV2.S COVID-19 vaccine or a placebo. CDR3 sequence (DNA): TGTGCCAGCAGCCAAGACTCAACCCACCCCTACGAGCAGTACTTC. Translated: CASSQDSTHPYEQYF.